The 30 T cell receptor beta chains presented below share a single source sample, sequenced in a study of OX40 agonist ivuxolimab in advanced cancers. Preparation of the library involved the immunoSEQ multiplex PCR assay. In its TCRdb copy, this immuneACCESS table keeps in-frame sequences only and misses some clones. Where compared with another copy, unresolved V genes explain less than half of these, and the others have no known cause. The sample table holds 25,000 to 30,000 clones, of which approximately 86% were seen once. Jointly, the top ten make up roughly 16% of the sample. This material consisted of CD4+ or CD8+ T cells sorted from blood, taken in a trial of the OX40 agonist ivuxolimab. All receptors derive from an adult with an advanced solid tumor such as melanoma, head and neck, liver or kidney cancer.

J is TRBJ1-2 and V is TRBV6-5; no firm D call. Germline CDR1 MNHEY, CDR2 SVGAGI. Trimming cost V 5 bases and J 5 bases, with 12 bases left between them. There are 13 residues in the CDR3. CDR3 in amino acids: CASSLNFEYGYTF. CDR3 DNA: TGTGCCAGCAGTCTAAACTTTGAATATGGCTACACCTTC.

This clone was observed a single time. A read error may produce the germline difference seen at one junction end. V is TRBV4-3 and J is TRBJ1-1; weak D call: TRBD1 (6 bases). The CDR3 is made up of 14 amino acids. Per germline, CDR1 LGHNA and CDR2 YSLEER. In DNA, the CDR3 is TGCGCCAGCGGCCAAGATCGTGGGGGCTTTGAAGCTTTCTTT. This encodes CASGQDRGGFEAFF.

By sample fraction, this clone is medium-sized. This chain links TRBV9 with TRBJ2-1, with 12 bases identical to TRBD2. CDR3 size: 14 residues. V shed 4 bases, J shed 15 bases, and the junction held 11 bases outside the gene matches. Looked up from germline, CDR1 is SGDLS and CDR2 is YYNGEE. Here the CDR3 DNA reads TGTGCCAGCAGCCAGACTAGCGGGGGCAGGGGGTGGTTCTTC. Its protein is CASSQTSGGRGWFF.

J is TRBJ1-3 and V is TRBV9, with unresolved D. The CDR3 totals 14 residues. V lost 6 bases and J lost 0, with 10 bases in between. The germline V gene encodes CDR1 SGDLS and CDR2 YYNGEE. CDR3 residues: CASTLGSSGNTIYF. The CDR3 DNA reads as TGTGCCAGCACCCTAGGGAGCTCTGGAAACACCATATATTTT.

This clone was recorded a few times. V is TRBV18 and J is TRBJ2-7; D might be TRBD1 (6 bases). There are 15 residues in the CDR3. Germline V gives CDR1 KGHSH, CDR2 LQKENI. Deletions cut 4 bases from V and 0 bases from J, with 13 bases between. The CDR3 nucleotides read TGTGCCAGCTCACTCTACCGGGACAACTCCTACGAGCAGTACTTC. Its protein is CASSLYRDNSYEQYF. Full variable domain (outside the CDR3, taken from reference TRBV18 and TRBJ2-7): NAGVMQNPRHLVRRRGQEARLRCSPMKGHSHVYWYRQLPEEGLKFMVYLQKENIIDESGMPKERFSAEFPKEGPSILRIQQVVRGDSAAYFCASSLYRDNSYEQYFGPGTRLTVT.

The chain links TRBV15 to TRBJ2-7; possibly TRBD1 for D (6 bases). This CDR3 contains 17 residues. Germline CDR1 reads LNHNV; CDR2 reads YYDKDF (reference sequence). V was pared by 0 bases and J by 3 bases, with 18 bases between. The CDR3: CATSRDYTTGKDYEQYF. DNA for the CDR3: TGTGCCACCAGCAGAGATTATACAACAGGGAAAGACTACGAGCAGTACTTC.

The rearrangement links TRBV4-2 to TRBJ2-1; 10 nucleotides line up with TRBD2. Germline lookup yields CDR1 LGHNA and CDR2 YNFKEQ. There are 16 residues in the CDR3. Trimming cost V 4 bases and J 10 bases; bases outside gene matches: 13. The CDR3 DNA reads TGTGCCAGCAGCCCTTATCAAGCGGGGGGGCGAGGGGAGCAGTTCTTC. Encoded protein: CASSPYQAGGRGEQFF.

This sequence joins TRBV27 and TRBJ2-4; D perhaps matches TRBD2 (5 bases). The V gene's germline CDR1 is MNHEY and CDR2 SMNVEV (reference sequence). CDR3 length: 14 residues. V lost 8 bases and J 8 bases, leaving 19 bases between the germline ends. CDR3 amino acids: CASSPSSRSDIQYF. The CDR3, as DNA: TGTGCCAGCTCCCCGTCCAGTCGTAGCGACATTCAGTACTTC.

The chain has TRBV2 and TRBJ2-4; D remains unclear. Germline V lookup: CDR1 SNHLY, CDR2 FYNNEI. V dropped 5 bases and J dropped 2 bases, with 7 bases sitting between them. This CDR3 region has 13 residues. The CDR3 sequence: CASSQYTKNIQYF. The CDR3, as DNA: TGTGCCAGCAGTCAGTATACCAAAAACATTCAGTACTTC.

The rearrangement uses TRBV7-9 and TRBJ1-6; 12 bases align to TRBD1. This CDR3 region has 18 residues. V shed 4 bases and J 8 bases; nucleotides not matched to a gene: 12. The germline CDR1 and CDR2 sequences are SEHNR and FQNEAQ (reference sequence). Here the CDR3 reads CASSWDRDRGREDSPLHF. The CDR3 DNA reads as TGTGCCAGCAGCTGGGACCGGGACAGGGGGCGAGAGGATTCACCCCTCCACTTT.

This rearrangement joins TRBV27 to TRBJ2-7; the D gene is possibly TRBD2 (6 bases). The length of the CDR3 is 18 residues. CDR1 and CDR2 (germline): MNHEY, SMNVEV (reference sequence). The V and J ends lost 8 bases and 2 bases respectively, with 28 bases between them. CDR3 loop: CASFFRPPGDGGAYEQYF. The DNA for the CDR3 is TGTGCCAGCTTCTTCAGACCCCCGGGTGATGGAGGGGCCTACGAGCAGTACTTC.

This clone was observed a handful of times. The chain links TRBV19 to TRBJ1-2, with D perhaps matching TRBD1 (5 bases). CDR3 length: 13 amino acids. CDR1 is LNHDA, CDR2 SQIVND, per germline (reference sequence). V lost 2 bases, J lost 3 bases, and 7 bases lay in between. The CDR3, as DNA: TGTGCCAGTAGTATACAGGGAGACTATGGCTACACCTTC. It encodes CASSIQGDYGYTF.

In its sample, this clone is medium-sized. The chain links TRBV11-2 to TRBJ1-2; maybe TRBD1 (5 bases). Germline V gene data show CDR1 as SGHAT and CDR2 as FQNNGV. V was pared by 0 bases and J by 8 bases, with 16 bases between. CDR3 length: 15 residues. The CDR3 region has the DNA TGTGCCAGCAGCTTAGATTTGGGAGGGGTAGGAGGCTACACCTTC. Translation: CASSLDLGGVGGYTF.

The count of this clone is one. The V gene is TRBV7-8, the J gene TRBJ1-1, with 7 nucleotides matching TRBD1. The germline gives CDR1 SGHVS, CDR2 FQNEAQ. V lost 5 bases to trimming and J lost 6 bases; unmatched junction nucleotides: 12. The CDR3 runs 15 residues. The CDR3 DNA reads TGTGCCAGCAGCCATCGGGACAGAGTTGACGCTGAAGCTTTCTTT. As protein: CASSHRDRVDAEAFF.

This sequence joins TRBV5-5 and TRBJ2-5; D unresolved. The V gene's germline CDR1 is SGHKS and CDR2 YYEKEE (reference sequence). Trimming stripped 4 bases from V and 7 bases from J, with 14 bases between. The CDR3 extends over 13 amino acids. In nucleotides, the CDR3 is TGTGCCAGCAGCCGGGCCCGGATTGGGACCCAGTACTTC. Translating it yields CASSRARIGTQYF.

The genes are TRBV15 and TRBJ2-1; 9 bases agree with TRBD1. This CDR3 region has 16 residues. The germline V gene encodes CDR1 LNHNV and CDR2 YYDKDF (reference sequence). V dropped 0 bases and J dropped 6; count of bases not matched to a gene: 6. This CDR3 is CATSRDVTGGSNEQFF. The CDR3 DNA reads as TGTGCCACCAGCAGAGATGTGACAGGGGGGAGCAATGAGCAGTTCTTC.

V usage is TRBV9 and J usage is TRBJ1-1, with a weak D call TRBD1 (5 bases). The CDR3 runs 14 residues. Per germline, CDR1 SGDLS and CDR2 YYNGEE. The V and J ends lost 4 bases and 1 base respectively, with 11 bases between them. CDR3 in DNA: TGTGCCAGCAGCCCCTCGGGGGGGAACACTGAAGCTTTCTTT. Translated: CASSPSGGNTEAFF.

The rearrangement uses TRBV19 and TRBJ1-3, with D possibly being TRBD1 (5 bases). V dropped 4 bases and J dropped 2 bases, with 12 bases sitting between them. In germline, CDR1 is LNHDA, CDR2 SQIVND (reference sequence). The CDR3 totals 15 residues. This CDR3 reads CASSTRGAPGNTIYF. Written as DNA, the CDR3 is TGTGCCAGTAGTACTCGAGGGGCGCCTGGAAACACCATATATTTT. The variable domain in full, completed from reference TRBV19 and TRBJ1-3, reads DGGITQSPKYLFRKEGQNVTLSCEQNLNHDAMYWYRQDPGQGLRLIYYSQIVNDFQKGDIAEGYSVSREKKESFPLTVTSAQKNPTAFYLCASSTRGAPGNTIYFGEGSWLTVV.

The chain carries TRBV18 and TRBJ2-1; 7 bases agree with TRBD2. The germline CDR1 and CDR2 sequences are KGHSH and LQKENI. This CDR3 is built from 15 residues. Trimming took 5 bases from V and 5 from J; bases not matched to a gene: 9. CDR3 sequence reads: CASSVPGTINNEQFF. For the CDR3, the DNA is TGTGCCAGCTCAGTGCCCGGGACTATCAACAATGAGCAGTTCTTC.

CDR3 in amino acids: CASRGDRGVRKDYGYTF. As DNA, the CDR3 is TGTGCCAGCAGGGGGGACAGGGGGGTTAGGAAGGACTATGGCTACACCTTC. V gene TRBV28 combines with J gene TRBJ1-2, with 11 bases lining up with TRBD1. V shed 6 bases and J 3 bases; nucleotides not matched to a gene: 12. The CDR3 has 17 residues. The germline V gene has CDR1 MDHEN and CDR2 SYDVKM.

This chain connects TRBV6-1 to TRBJ1-5; D gene ambiguous. Germline V gives CDR1 MNHNS, CDR2 SASEGT. Trimming pared 1 base from V and 0 bases from J, leaving 7 bases between. The CDR3 is 15 amino acids. The CDR3 region has the DNA TGTGCCAGCAGTGAAGAGAACTATAGCAATCAGCCCCAGCATTTT. It translates to CASSEENYSNQPQHF.

The V gene is TRBV14, the J gene TRBJ1-2, with D unclear. Trimming stripped 1 base from V and 0 bases from J, with 3 bases between. The CDR3 is 13 amino acids. CDR1 SGHDN and CDR2 FVKESK come from the germline V gene. CDR3 sequence: CASSQVPNYGYTF. CDR3 DNA: TGTGCCAGCAGCCAAGTCCCTAACTATGGCTACACCTTC. The full variable domain, rest sourced from reference TRBV14 and TRBJ1-2, is EAGVTQFPSHSVIEKGQTVTLRCDPISGHDNLYWYRRVMGKEIKFLLHFVKESKQDESGMPNNRFLAERTGGTYSTLKVQPAELEDSGVYFCASSQVPNYGYTFGSGTRLTVV.

This sequence joins TRBV27 and TRBJ2-7, with 9 bases matching TRBD1. V was pared by 2 bases and J by 6 bases, with 14 bases of the junction left unmatched. Germline loops: CDR1 MNHEY, CDR2 SMNVEV (reference sequence). The CDR3 has 17 amino acids. The CDR3 nucleotides are TGTGCCAGCAGTTTAAGGGACCCGGGACAGGGTTTTTTCGAGCAGTACTTC. Translation: CASSLRDPGQGFFEQYF.

V and J are TRBV6-1 and TRBJ2-7; D ambiguous. CDR1 and CDR2 (germline): MNHNS, SASEGT. This CDR3 region has 13 residues. Trimming took 3 bases from V and 2 from J, leaving 8 bases between them. CDR3: CASSDSYPYEQYF. The CDR3 DNA is TGTGCCAGCAGTGACAGCTACCCCTACGAGCAGTACTTC.

Written as DNA, the CDR3 is TGTGCCAGCAGCTTAGCTAGCGGGGGATCCACAGATACGCAGTATTTT. Residues: CASSLASGGSTDTQYF. This sequence joins TRBV13 and TRBJ2-3; 10 nucleotides align to TRBD2. Per the germline V gene, CDR1 is PRHDT and CDR2 is FYEKMQ (reference sequence). This CDR3 comprises 16 residues. J lost 2 bases, V lost 1 base, and 3 bases had no gene match.

The rearrangement uses TRBV6-6 and TRBJ2-7; TRBD1 might be the D (5 bases). The CDR3 length is 14 residues. The germline CDR1 and CDR2 sequences are MNHNY and SVGAGI (reference sequence). V was clipped by 0 bases and J by 1 base, with 7 bases between them. The CDR3 loop reads CASSYSDRSYEQYF. In DNA form, the CDR3 reads TGTGCCAGCAGTTACTCTGACAGATCCTACGAGCAGTACTTC.

The rearrangement joins TRBV27 to TRBJ1-5, with D perhaps TRBD1 (5 bases). V was cut by 6 bases and J by 0 bases, with 15 bases left in between. The CDR3 covers 16 residues. Germline CDR1 and CDR2: MNHEY and SMNVEV (reference sequence). The CDR3, as DNA: TGTGCCAGCAGCTTCCCCGGGACGGATAGCAATCAGCCCCAGCATTTT. Its translation: CASSFPGTDSNQPQHF.

This clone has a handful of counts. The gene calls are TRBV10-3 and TRBJ2-7; D uncertain. This CDR3 has 15 amino acids. The germline CDR1 and CDR2 sequences are ENHRY and SYGVKD. V was shortened by 0 bases and J by 3 bases, with 12 bases between the two germline ends. As DNA, the CDR3 is TGTGCCATCAGTGAGTCCCTGGCAGACGGCTACGAGCAGTACTTC. Its protein is CAISESLADGYEQYF.

The chain recombines TRBV4-1 with TRBJ2-1; 7 bases map to TRBD2. The CDR3 is 15 amino acids. J was trimmed by 4 bases and V by 0 bases; bases with no gene match: 3. The germline V gene encodes CDR1 MGHRA and CDR2 YSYEKL. The CDR3 loop is CASSQDEAGYNEQFF. The CDR3 nucleotides read TGCGCCAGCAGCCAAGATGAAGCGGGGTACAATGAGCAGTTCTTC.

The chain carries TRBV7-9 and TRBJ2-7; 7 nucleotides agree with TRBD2. The CDR3 is 14 residues long. The ends lost 1 base at V and 4 bases at J; junction bases unmatched: 4. Germline V gene lookup returns CDR1 SEHNR and CDR2 FQNEAQ (reference sequence). The chain's CDR3 is CASSLVTSVYEQYF. The DNA of the CDR3 is TGTGCCAGCAGCTTAGTCACTAGCGTTTACGAGCAGTACTTC.